This record covers a single T cell receptor (beta chain). The target antigen is unknown. The CDR3 is 13 residues long. Deletions cut 2 bases from V and 8 bases from J, with 10 bases between. These data come from a study of early T cells in non-severe SARS-CoV-2 infection. Overall study findings and caveats: Sequences matched to VDJdb favored anti-spike CD8 responses, while private and CD4 specificities were missed.

Researchers tagged individual cDNA molecules with unique molecular identifiers. TCRdb analysed the 5' RACE reads with MiXCR anew, one entry per CDR3 protein. The repertoire holds 80,000 or so distinct CDR3 sequences, with around 11% as singletons. The sequencing here drew on whole blood, taken at baseline. This TCR was recovered from an adult who was a healthcare worker with PCR-confirmed SARS-CoV-2 infection or an uninfected control (not recorded which). The gene calls are TRBV12-3 or TRBV12-4 and TRBJ2-1; D is possibly TRBD2 (6 bases). The CDR3 sequence is CASSLMGGHEQFF. CDR3 DNA sequence: TGTGCCAGCAGTTTAATGGGGGGTCATGAGCAGTTCTTC.